This section outlines one T cell receptor (beta chain) sequence together with its context. This clone was counted many times. Its antigen has not been determined. The sample holds no much larger clone one base away, and base qualities are not on file. One collaborating source in Seattle enrolled patients while the patients were actively infected and followed the patients over time throughout the course of disease. Each collaborating institution followed its own protocols to collect whole blood in K2EDTA tubes. Collaborator samples were shipped for TCRbeta analysis as frozen whole blood, isolated PBMCs, or DNA extracted from either sample type. The immunoSEQ Assay, a bias-controlled multiplex PCR, was used to amplify TCRbeta CDR3 regions from genomic DNA. The source study handled its data this way. The number of nucleated cells in each sample was estimated by amplification of reference gene primers within the assay. To quantify the absolute abundance of each unique TCRbeta CDR3 rearrangement, sequence reads were collapsed and filtered. For each sample, productive Simpson clonality was calculated by taking the square root of Simpson's diversity index across productive rearrangements. TCRdb holds this immuneACCESS table with in-frame rearrangements only. Some clones are missing; in checked studies, unresolved V genes explain under half, and the rest has no known cause. The D gene and trimming were derived from the DNA, and the V and J assignments and clone size from that table. A total of over 65,000 clones appear in this sample, about 73% of them only once. The top ten hold approximately 40% of the sample.

The CDR3 has 16 amino acids, counting the end cysteine and phenylalanine. Only the CDR3 DNA stays, 48 bases, in frame from base 1. The V end gives up 6 bases and the J end 3 bases, leaving 10 bases in the junction not matched to a gene. The germline V gene encodes CDR1 SNHLY and CDR2 FYNNEI. These data originate in a study of blood T cell repertoires in COVID-19 (dated by TCRdb to 2019 to 2021). For context, the study as a whole: The collaborator samples originated in the United States, Italy and Spain and spanned the acute and convalescent phases of COVID-19. The repertoires were made available in a free public database intended to serve as a resource for research on the immune response to SARS-CoV-2. Subjects who had been exposed to COVID-19, were actively infected with it, or had recovered from it provided the deeply sampled blood TCRbeta repertoires that made up the dataset. A de-identified subject ID, COVID-19 status, age in years and sex were almost always included in the sample metadata. Where HLA class I and class II types were available, the types were taken from metadata supplied by the sample provider, not from assay-based typing. Samples came from the ongoing ImmuneRACE study (first 160 participants) plus 1,254 subjects from 6 global collaborators. The prospective study material was composed of cDNA or gDNA derived from T cells, B-cell-depleted T cells, or PBMCs.

The paper as a whole reports these results and caveats: How much clinical and demographic metadata was included differed by source and by participant, and the metadata was provided uncurated.

The rearranged segments are TRBV2 and TRBJ2-1, with 8 junctional bases fitting TRBD2. This receptor was obtained from a man in his fifties or sixties with COVID-19, enrolled during active disease. Material for sequencing was peripheral blood. CDR3 region: CASSGRAGAIYNEQFF. At the DNA level, the sequence is TGTGCCAGCAGCGGCCGAGCGGGGGCTATCTACAATGAGCAGTTCTTC.